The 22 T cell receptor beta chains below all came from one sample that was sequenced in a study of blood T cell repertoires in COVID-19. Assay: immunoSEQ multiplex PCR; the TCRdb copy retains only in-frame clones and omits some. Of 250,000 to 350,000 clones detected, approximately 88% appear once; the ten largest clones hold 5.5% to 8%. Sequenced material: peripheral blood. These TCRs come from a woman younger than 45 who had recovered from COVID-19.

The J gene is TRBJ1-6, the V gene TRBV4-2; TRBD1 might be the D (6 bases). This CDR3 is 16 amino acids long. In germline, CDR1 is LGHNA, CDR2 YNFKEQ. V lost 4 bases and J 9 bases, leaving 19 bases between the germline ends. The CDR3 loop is CASSPEGGGGVSPLHF. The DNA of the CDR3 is TGTGCCAGCAGCCCTGAGGGGGGGGGCGGTGTTTCACCCCTCCACTTT.

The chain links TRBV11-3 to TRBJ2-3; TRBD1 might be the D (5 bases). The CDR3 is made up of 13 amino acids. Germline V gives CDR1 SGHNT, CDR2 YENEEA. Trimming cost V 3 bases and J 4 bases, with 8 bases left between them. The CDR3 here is CASSFLGADTQYF. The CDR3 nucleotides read TGTGCCAGCAGCTTTTTAGGGGCAGATACGCAGTATTTT.

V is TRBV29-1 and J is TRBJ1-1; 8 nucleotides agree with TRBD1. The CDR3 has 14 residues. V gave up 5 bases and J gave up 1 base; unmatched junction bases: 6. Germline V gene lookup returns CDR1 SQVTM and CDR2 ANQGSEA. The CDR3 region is CSVSGQGGNTEAFF. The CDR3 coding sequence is TGCAGCGTTTCCGGACAGGGCGGGAACACTGAAGCTTTCTTT.

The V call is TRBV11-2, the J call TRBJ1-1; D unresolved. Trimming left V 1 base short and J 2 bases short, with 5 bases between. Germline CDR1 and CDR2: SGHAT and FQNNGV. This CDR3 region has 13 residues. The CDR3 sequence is CASSLAGNTEAFF. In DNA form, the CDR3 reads TGTGCCAGCAGCTTAGCTGGCAACACTGAAGCTTTCTTT.

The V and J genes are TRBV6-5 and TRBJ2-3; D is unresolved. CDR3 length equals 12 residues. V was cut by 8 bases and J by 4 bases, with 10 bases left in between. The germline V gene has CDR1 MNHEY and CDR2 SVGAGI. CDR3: CASSGEADTQYF. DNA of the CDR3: TGTGCCAGCTCCGGCGAGGCAGATACGCAGTATTTT.

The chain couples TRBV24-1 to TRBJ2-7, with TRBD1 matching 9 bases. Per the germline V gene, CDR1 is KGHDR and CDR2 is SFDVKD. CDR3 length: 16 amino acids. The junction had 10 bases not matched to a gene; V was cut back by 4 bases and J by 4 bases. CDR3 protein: CATSENPGQGSYEQYF. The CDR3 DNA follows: TGTGCCACCAGTGAGAACCCGGGACAGGGTTCGTACGAGCAGTACTTC.

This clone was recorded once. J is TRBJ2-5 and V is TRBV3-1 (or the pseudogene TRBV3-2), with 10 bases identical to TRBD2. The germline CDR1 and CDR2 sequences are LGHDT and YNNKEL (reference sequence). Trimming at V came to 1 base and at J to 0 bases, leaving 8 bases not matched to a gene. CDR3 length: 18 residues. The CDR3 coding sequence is TGTGCCAGCAGCCAAGTTGCAGCGGGGGGGGCGTACCAAGAGACCCAGTACTTC. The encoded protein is CASSQVAAGGAYQETQYF.

CDR3 amino acids: CASSVIGAGSTDTQYF. The CDR3 nucleotides read TGTGCCAGCAGCGTTATTGGGGCGGGGAGCACAGATACGCAGTATTTT. This chain uses TRBV9 with TRBJ2-3; TRBD2 might be the D (6 bases). The length of the CDR3 is 16 residues. Trimming cost V 2 bases and J 0 bases, with 13 bases left between them. Germline lookup yields CDR1 SGDLS and CDR2 YYNGEE.

The CDR3 reads CASSLASGGAVDTQYF. The DNA of the CDR3 is TGTGCCAGCAGCTTGGCTAGCGGGGGGGCCGTAGATACGCAGTATTTT. The gene calls are TRBV7-3 and TRBJ2-3, with TRBD2 matching 12 bases. Germline V gives CDR1 SGHTA, CDR2 FQGTGA. Trimming removed 3 bases from V and 5 bases from J; junction bases left unmatched: 6. The CDR3 has 16 amino acids.

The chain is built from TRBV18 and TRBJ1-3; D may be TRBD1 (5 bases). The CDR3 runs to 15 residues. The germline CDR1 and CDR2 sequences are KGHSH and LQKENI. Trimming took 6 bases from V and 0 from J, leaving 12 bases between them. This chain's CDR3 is CASSPTDSSGNTIYF. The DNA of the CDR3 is TGTGCCAGCTCGCCAACAGACAGCTCTGGAAACACCATATATTTT.

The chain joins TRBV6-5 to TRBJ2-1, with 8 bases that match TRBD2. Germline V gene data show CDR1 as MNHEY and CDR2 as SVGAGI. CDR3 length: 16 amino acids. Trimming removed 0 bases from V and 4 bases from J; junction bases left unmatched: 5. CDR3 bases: TGTGCCAGCAGTTACTCGTCTGGCGGGGGGTACAATGAGCAGTTCTTC. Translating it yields CASSYSSGGGYNEQFF.

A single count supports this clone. The CDR3: CASSLRQGSLREGYTF. CDR3 DNA sequence: TGTGCCAGCAGTTTAAGGCAGGGTTCCCTAAGAGAGGGCTACACCTTC. The chain joins TRBV6-5 to TRBJ1-2; D is perhaps TRBD1 (5 bases). Germline V gene sequence: CDR1 MNHEY, CDR2 SVGAGI. Trimming took off 4 bases at V and 8 bases at J, with 23 bases between the two ends. The CDR3 has 16 residues.

CDR3 DNA: TGTGCCAGTAGTATAGCATGGGGGGTCCCCATTGATGAGCAGTTCTTC. Protein product: CASSIAWGVPIDEQFF. V and J are TRBV19 and TRBJ2-1; a weak D match, TRBD2 (6 bases). Deletions cut 1 base from V and 8 bases from J, with 18 bases between. CDR1 LNHDA and CDR2 SQIVND come from the germline V gene (reference sequence). This CDR3 is built from 16 residues.

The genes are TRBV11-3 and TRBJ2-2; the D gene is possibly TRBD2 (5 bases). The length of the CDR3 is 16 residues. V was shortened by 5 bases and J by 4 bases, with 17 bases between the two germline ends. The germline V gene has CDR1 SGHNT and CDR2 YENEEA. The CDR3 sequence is CASSPGFDRSTGELFF. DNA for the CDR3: TGTGCCAGCAGCCCGGGGTTTGATCGGAGCACCGGGGAGCTGTTTTTT.

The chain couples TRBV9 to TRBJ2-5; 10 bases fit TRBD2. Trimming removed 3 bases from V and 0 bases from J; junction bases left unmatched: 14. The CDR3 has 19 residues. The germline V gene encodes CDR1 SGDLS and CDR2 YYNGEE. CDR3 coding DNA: TGTGCCAGCAGCGCCACTACTAGTCAGAGCGGGGGGGACCAAGAGACCCAGTACTTC. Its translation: CASSATTSQSGGDQETQYF.

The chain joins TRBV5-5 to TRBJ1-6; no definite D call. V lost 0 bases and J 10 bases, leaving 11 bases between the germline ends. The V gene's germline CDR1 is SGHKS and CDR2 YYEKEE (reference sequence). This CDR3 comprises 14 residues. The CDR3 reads CASSLEPLQSPLHF. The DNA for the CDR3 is TGTGCCAGCAGCTTGGAGCCCTTGCAATCACCCCTCCACTTT.

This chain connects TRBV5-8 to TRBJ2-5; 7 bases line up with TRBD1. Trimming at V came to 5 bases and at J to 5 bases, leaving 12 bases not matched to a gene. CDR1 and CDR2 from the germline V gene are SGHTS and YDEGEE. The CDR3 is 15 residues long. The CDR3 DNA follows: TGTGCCAGCAGAATGGGACAGATTCGTGATGAGACCCAGTACTTC. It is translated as CASRMGQIRDETQYF.

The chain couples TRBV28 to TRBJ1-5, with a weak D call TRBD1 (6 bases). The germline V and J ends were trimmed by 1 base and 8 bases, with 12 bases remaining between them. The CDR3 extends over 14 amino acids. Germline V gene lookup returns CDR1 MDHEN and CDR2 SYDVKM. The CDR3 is CASSLLQGTKPQHF. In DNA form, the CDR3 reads TGTGCCAGCAGTTTATTACAGGGTACTAAGCCCCAGCATTTT.

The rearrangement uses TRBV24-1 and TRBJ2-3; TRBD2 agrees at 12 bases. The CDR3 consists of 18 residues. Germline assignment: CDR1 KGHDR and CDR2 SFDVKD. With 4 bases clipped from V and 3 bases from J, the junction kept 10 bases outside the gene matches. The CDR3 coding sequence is TGTGCCACCAGTGAGGCCGGATCTAGCGGGGGGGAGACAGATACGCAGTATTTT. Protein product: CATSEAGSSGGETDTQYF.

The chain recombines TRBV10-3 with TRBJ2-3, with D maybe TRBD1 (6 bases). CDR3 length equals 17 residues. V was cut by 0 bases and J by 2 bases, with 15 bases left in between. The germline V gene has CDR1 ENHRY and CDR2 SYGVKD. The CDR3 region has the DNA TGTGCCATCAGTGAGTCGAGTGGCAGGGGAACCACAGATACGCAGTATTTT. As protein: CAISESSGRGTTDTQYF.

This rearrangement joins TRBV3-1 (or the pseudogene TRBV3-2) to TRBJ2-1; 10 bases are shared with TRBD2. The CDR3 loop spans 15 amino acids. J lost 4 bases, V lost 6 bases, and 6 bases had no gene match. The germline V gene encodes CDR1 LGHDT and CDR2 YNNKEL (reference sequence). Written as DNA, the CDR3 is TGTGCCAGCAGACCCGGGACTAGCGAGTACAATGAGCAGTTCTTC. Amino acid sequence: CASRPGTSEYNEQFF.

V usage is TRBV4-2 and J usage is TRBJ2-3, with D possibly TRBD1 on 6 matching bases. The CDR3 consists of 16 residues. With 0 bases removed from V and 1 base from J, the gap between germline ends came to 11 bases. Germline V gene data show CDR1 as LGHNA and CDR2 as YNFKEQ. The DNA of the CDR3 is TGTGCCAGCAGCCAAGATTCAGGGGCGGGCACAGATACGCAGTATTTT. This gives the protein CASSQDSGAGTDTQYF.